This is a list of T cell receptor beta chains from one sample in a study of T cell repertoires in aging, cancer and after chemotherapy. One entry per CDR3 protein, called by TCRdb with MiXCR from the multiplex PCR reads. The table shows about 8,700 distinct CDR3 sequences, with more than 25% occurring only once. What was sequenced was blood. Receptor source: a human donor in good health. CDR3s include the opening cysteine and the closing phenylalanine or tryptophan. The D gene is left open where the match is weak. For some rows the clone size is stated as once, few or many, or as a class when expanded; others skip it.

j_gene,v_gene,abundance,d_gene,CDR3aa,CDR3nt
TRBJ2-3,TRBV6-5,NA,NA,CASSGSTDSTDTQYF,TGTGCCAGCAGTGGCTCGACGGATAGCACAGATACGCAGTATTTT
TRBJ2-7,TRBV6-5,few,NA,CASSYSGGISNEQYF,TGTGCCAGCAGTTACTCGGGCGGGATTTCTAACGAGCAGTACTTC
TRBJ2-5,TRBV20-1,NA,NA,CSARDGRGFETQYF,TGCAGTGCTAGAGATGGACGGGGTTTCGAGACCCAGTACTTC
TRBJ1-6,TRBV12-3/TRBV12-4,NA,TRBD1,CASDRTGRNSPLHF,TGTGCCAGTGATAGGACAGGGCGAAATTCACCCCTCCACTTT
TRBJ2-2,TRBV18,NA,TRBD1,CASSLGQSNTGELFF,TGTGCCAGCTCGCTGGGACAGTCGAACACCGGGGAGCTGTTTTTT
TRBJ1-5,TRBV18,once,NA,CASSPNRDEPQHF,TGTGCCAGCTCACCCAACAGGGACGAGCCCCAGCATTTT
TRBJ2-3,TRBV27,NA,NA,CASSTVRDTQYF,TGTGCCAGCAGTACCGTCAGAGATACGCAGTATTTT
TRBJ2-5,TRBV6-5,few,NA,CASVDQASKGETQYF,TGTGCCTCTGTAGATCAGGCGTCGAAGGGAGAGACCCAGTACTTC
TRBJ2-5,TRBV7-2,NA,NA,CASSRTERETQYF,TGTGCCAGCAGCCGCACAGAGAGAGAGACCCAGTACTTC
TRBJ1-5,TRBV7-6,few,NA,CASSLDPPDGESNQPQHF,TGTGCCAGCAGCTTAGATCCCCCAGACGGAGAGAGCAATCAGCCCCAGCATTTT
TRBJ2-6,TRBV4-2,NA,TRBD2,CASSPLRLAGGWGANVLTF,TGCGCCAGCAGCCCGTTGAGGCTAGCGGGAGGCTGGGGGGCCAACGTCCTGACTTTC
TRBJ1-3,TRBV18,NA,TRBD1,CASSPRSTGAGNTIYF,TGTGCCAGCTCACCACGTTCTACAGGGGCTGGAAACACCATATATTTT
TRBJ2-1,TRBV7-9,NA,NA,CASSLTGDSYNEQFF,TGTGCCAGCAGCTTGACGGGGGACTCCTACAATGAGCAGTTCTTC
TRBJ2-7,TRBV4-2,once,NA,CASSQHTRTSYEQYF,TGCGCCAGCAGCCAACATACACGGACCTCCTACGAGCAGTACTTC
TRBJ2-3,TRBV20-1,few,NA,CSAILPGGGTTDTQYF,TGCAGTGCCATACTTCCCGGTGGCGGGACTACAGATACGCAGTATTTT
TRBJ2-7,TRBV6-2/TRBV6-3,medium-sized,NA,CASSYFTDEQYF,TGTGCCAGCAGTTACTTCACGGATGAGCAGTACTTC
TRBJ2-2,TRBV28,NA,NA,CATALGQTGELFF,TGTGCCACCGCTTTGGGGCAGACCGGGGAGCTGTTTTTT
TRBJ1-1,TRBV19,NA,NA,CASSIPPGRRVTEAFF,TGTGCCAGTAGTATTCCCCCGGGGCGGAGGGTCACTGAAGCTTTCTTT
TRBJ2-2,TRBV20-1,NA,NA,CSASPRVGTGELFF,TGCAGTGCTAGCCCCAGGGTAGGGACCGGGGAGCTGTTTTTT
TRBJ1-6,TRBV27,few,NA,CASSLLPRDSPLHF,TGTGCCAGCAGTTTACTCCCTAGGGATTCACCCCTCCACTTT
TRBJ2-3,TRBV28,NA,NA,CASSLSPWRAHTDTQYF,TGTGCCAGCAGTTTATCTCCCTGGCGGGCCCACACAGATACGCAGTATTTT
TRBJ2-5,TRBV4-2,few,NA,CASSQDSGQGPLTQYF,TGTGCCAGCAGCCAAGATTCGGGGCAGGGCCCCCTGACGCAGTACTTC
TRBJ2-3,TRBV9,NA,NA,CASSPGTGYTDTQYF,TGTGCCAGCAGCCCCGGGACCGGATACACAGATACGCAGTATTTT
TRBJ1-2,TRBV6-2/TRBV6-3,NA,NA,CASSYGGGYGYTF,TGTGCCAGCAGTTACGGGGGAGGCTATGGCTACACCTTC
TRBJ1-6,TRBV6-5,NA,NA,CASSRTANSPLHF,TGTGCCAGCAGTCGGACAGCGAATTCACCCCTCCACTTT
TRBJ1-1,TRBV5-1,NA,NA,CASTLDLNTEAFF,TGCGCCAGCACCCTCGACTTGAACACTGAAGCTTTCTTT
TRBJ1-6,TRBV7-2,few,NA,CASSPGTFNSPLHF,TGTGCCAGCAGCCCCGGGACTTTCAATTCACCCCTCCACTTT
TRBJ2-7,TRBV6-1,NA,TRBD2,CASRRGTSGRIYEQYF,TGTGCCAGCAGACGGGGGACTAGCGGGAGGATCTACGAGCAGTACTTC
TRBJ2-7,TRBV7-9,NA,NA,CASSLGPGEGFEQYF,TGTGCCAGCAGCTTAGGGCCGGGTGAAGGCTTCGAGCAGTACTTC
TRBJ2-2,TRBV11-1,few,TRBD1,CASSTDRVLRPNTGELFF,TGTGCCAGCAGCACCGACAGGGTCTTAAGACCTAACACCGGGGAGCTGTTTTTT
TRBJ1-1,TRBV7-2,NA,NA,CASSLGQSHTEAFF,TGTGCCAGCAGCCTCGGACAGTCCCACACTGAAGCTTTCTTT
TRBJ1-4,TRBV6-1,large,NA,CASLRLTATNEKLFF,TGTGCCAGCTTACGCCTGACAGCAACTAATGAAAAACTGTTTTTT
TRBJ2-1,TRBV4-1,few,TRBD1,CASSQTTGGYEQFF,TGCGCCAGCAGCCAAACTACAGGGGGCTATGAGCAGTTCTTC
TRBJ1-1,TRBV20-1,NA,NA,CSARGQNTEAFF,TGCAGTGCTAGGGGGCAAAACACTGAAGCTTTCTTT
TRBJ2-5,TRBV28,NA,NA,CASASWVRIQETQYF,TGTGCCAGCGCCTCCTGGGTCCGGATCCAAGAGACCCAGTACTTC
TRBJ1-5,TRBV6-6,few,NA,CASTKPGLNQPQHF,TGTGCCAGCACCAAACCGGGACTCAATCAGCCCCAGCATTTT
TRBJ1-2,TRBV19,NA,NA,CASSPGGGAGYGYTF,TGTGCCAGTAGTCCAGGCGGGGGGGCTGGCTATGGCTACACCTTC
TRBJ2-3,TRBV5-4,NA,TRBD2,CASSPLAGITDTQYF,TGTGCCAGCAGCCCCCTAGCGGGAATAACAGATACGCAGTATTTT
TRBJ2-7,TRBV6-5,few,NA,CASSESGPRFYEQYF,TGCGCCAGCAGTGAGTCGGGACCGCGATTCTACGAGCAGTACTTC
TRBJ1-2,TRBV27,NA,NA,CASSTRGGGYGYTF,TGTGCCAGCAGTACGCGCGGGGGAGGGTATGGCTACACCTTC
TRBJ2-2,TRBV19,NA,TRBD1,CASRRQGSTGELFF,TGTGCCAGTAGGCGACAGGGGAGCACCGGGGAGCTGTTTTTT
TRBJ1-1,TRBV30,few,NA,CAWRKEGGFIGTEAFF,TGTGCCTGGAGGAAGGAAGGGGGATTCATCGGCACTGAAGCTTTCTTT
TRBJ1-2,TRBV25-1,NA,NA,CASGLGQDYGYTF,TGTGCCAGCGGTCTCGGGCAGGACTATGGCTACACCTTC
TRBJ2-7,TRBV6-4,few,NA,CASSEAAGSSYEQYF,TGTGCCAGCAGTGAAGCGGCGGGGAGCTCCTACGAGCAGTACTTC
TRBJ1-6,TRBV5-5,NA,TRBD1,CASSLREGADSPLHF,TGCGCCAGCAGCTTGCGGGAGGGGGCGGATTCACCCCTCCACTTT
TRBJ2-1,TRBV6-4,few,TRBD2,CASSATSDPYNEQFF,TGTGCCAGCAGTGCCACTAGCGATCCCTACAATGAGCAGTTCTTC